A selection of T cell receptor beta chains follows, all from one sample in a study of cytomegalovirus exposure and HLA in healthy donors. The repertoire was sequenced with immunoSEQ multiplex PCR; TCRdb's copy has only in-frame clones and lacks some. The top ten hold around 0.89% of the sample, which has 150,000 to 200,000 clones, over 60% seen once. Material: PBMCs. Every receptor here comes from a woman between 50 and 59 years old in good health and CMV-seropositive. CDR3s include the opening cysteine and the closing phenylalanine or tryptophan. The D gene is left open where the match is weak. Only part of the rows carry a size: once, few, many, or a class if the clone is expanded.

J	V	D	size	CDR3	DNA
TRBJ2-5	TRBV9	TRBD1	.	CASSVVGTEETQYF	TGTGCCAGCAGCGTAGTCGGGACAGAAGAGACCCAGTACTTC
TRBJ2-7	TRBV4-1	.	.	CASSQDGGREQYF	TGCGCCAGCAGCCAAGACGGGGGGCGGGAGCAGTACTTC
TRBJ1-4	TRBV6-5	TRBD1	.	CASSSTGVGEKLFF	TGTGCCAGCAGTTCGACAGGGGTGGGTGAAAAACTGTTTTTT
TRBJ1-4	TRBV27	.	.	CASSSFNEKLFF	TGTGCCAGCAGTTCCTTTAATGAAAAACTGTTTTTT
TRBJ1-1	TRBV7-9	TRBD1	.	CASSLVQGANGAFF	TGTGCCAGCAGCTTAGTGCAGGGGGCGAACGGAGCTTTCTTT
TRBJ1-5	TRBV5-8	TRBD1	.	CASSLAGTGLGQPQHF	TGTGCCAGCAGCTTGGCCGGGACAGGGCTCGGTCAGCCCCAGCATTTT
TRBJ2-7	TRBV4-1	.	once	CASSQSLRGYEQYF	TGCGCCAGCAGCCAGTCTCTTAGGGGGTACGAGCAGTACTTC
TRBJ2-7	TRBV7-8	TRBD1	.	CASSSSTGFSREQYF	TGTGCCAGCAGCTCTTCGACAGGGTTTTCGCGAGAGCAGTACTTC
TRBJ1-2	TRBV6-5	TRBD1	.	CASSYETGGRYGYTF	TGTGCCAGCAGTTACGAGACAGGGGGCCGGTATGGCTACACCTTC
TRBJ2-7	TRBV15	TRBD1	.	CATSPRDRGFSYEQYF	TGTGCCACCAGCCCCCGGGACAGGGGTTTCTCCTACGAGCAGTACTTC